A selection of T cell receptor beta chains follows, all from one sample in a study of identical twins. Each CDR3 protein is one row after TCRdb ran MiXCR on the 5' RACE reads. The sample consists of just under 550,000 distinct CDR3 sequences, roughly 15% of them appearing once. These same records also appear under a second study, on yellow fever vaccine responses in identical twins.

The source material was CD4+ T cells sorted from blood. The origin of the receptors is a woman between 18 and 29 years old in good health. The CDR3 runs from the conserved cysteine through the conserved F or W. Fields, in order: J gene, clone size, V gene, CDR3 length, D gene, CDR3 protein, CDR3 DNA. A D gene is named only where the DNA matches it firmly. Expanded clones are given a class, and other clones once, few, many or no size at all.

>TRBJ2-7|few|TRBV25-1|14|-
CASSLRGECYEQYF
TGTGCCAGCAGTCTCCGCGGGGAATGCTACGAGCAGTACTTC
>TRBJ2-2|-|TRBV27|15|TRBD1
CASSLKGAFAGELFF
TGTGCCAGCAGTTTAAAGGGGGCGTTCGCCGGGGAGCTGTTTTTT
>TRBJ2-7|-|TRBV25-1|14|-
CASSRDSKTYEQYF
TGTGCCAGCAGTCGGGACTCGAAGACCTACGAGCAGTACTTC
>TRBJ2-1|few|TRBV5-5|16|-
CASSLVVGQGQDEQFF
TGTGCCAGCAGCTTGGTAGTTGGGCAGGGGCAGGATGAGCAGTTCTTC
>TRBJ2-5|few|TRBV9|15|TRBD2
CASSVVGGSWETQYF
TGTGCCAGCAGCGTAGTGGGAGGGTCCTGGGAGACCCAGTACTTC
>TRBJ2-1|-|TRBV6-1|14|-
CASSEGGKYNEQFF
TGTGCCAGCAGTGAAGGGGGTAAATACAATGAGCAGTTCTTC
>TRBJ2-7|-|TRBV10-3|14|TRBD1
CAISGTGALYEQYF
TGTGCCATCAGTGGGACAGGGGCTCTCTACGAGCAGTACTTC
>TRBJ1-5|-|TRBV12-3/TRBV12-4|14|-
CASSSGVSNQPQHF
TGTGCCAGCAGTTCCGGCGTAAGCAATCAGCCCCAGCATTTT
>TRBJ2-5|-|TRBV24-1|15|-
CATSDPTGKQETQYF
TGTGCCACCAGTGATCCGACTGGGAAACAAGAGACCCAGTACTTC
>TRBJ2-5|-|TRBV12-3/TRBV12-4|15|-
CASNRGAGIQETQYF
TGTGCCAGCAATCGAGGGGCGGGAATACAAGAGACCCAGTACTTC
>TRBJ2-1|few|TRBV19|14|TRBD1
CASRRQGSYNEQFF
TGTGCCAGTAGACGACAGGGATCCTACAATGAGCAGTTCTTC
>TRBJ2-1|-|TRBV29-1|14|TRBD2
CSVGTSGSFDEQFF
TGCAGCGTGGGGACTAGCGGGAGTTTCGATGAGCAGTTCTTC
>TRBJ2-2|-|TRBV6-2/TRBV6-3|14|TRBD1
CASRMTGETGELFF
TGTGCCAGCAGGATGACAGGGGAAACCGGGGAGCTGTTTTTT
>TRBJ2-1|-|TRBV10-3|15|-
CAISDLAGANNEQFF
TGTGCCATCAGTGATTTGGCGGGGGCGAACAATGAGCAGTTCTTC
>TRBJ2-2|few|TRBV12-3/TRBV12-4|16|-
CASSLARWTNTGELFF
TGTGCCAGCAGTTTAGCGCGGTGGACGAACACCGGGGAGCTGTTTTTT
>TRBJ2-5|-|TRBV11-2|14|-
CASSLVRQSETQYF
TGTGCCAGCAGCTTAGTTAGACAGTCAGAGACCCAGTACTTC